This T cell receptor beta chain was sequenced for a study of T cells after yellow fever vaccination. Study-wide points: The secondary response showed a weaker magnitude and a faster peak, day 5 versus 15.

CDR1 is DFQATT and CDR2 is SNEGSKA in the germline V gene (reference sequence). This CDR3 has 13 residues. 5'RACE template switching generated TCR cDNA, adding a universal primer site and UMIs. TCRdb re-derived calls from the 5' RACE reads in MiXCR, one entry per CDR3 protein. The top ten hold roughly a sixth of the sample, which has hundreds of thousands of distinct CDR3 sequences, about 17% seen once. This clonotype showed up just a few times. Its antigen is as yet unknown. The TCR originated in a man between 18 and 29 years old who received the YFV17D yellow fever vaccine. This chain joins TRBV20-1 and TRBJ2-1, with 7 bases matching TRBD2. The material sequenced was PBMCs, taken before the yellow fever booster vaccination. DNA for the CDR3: TGCAGCGGGCGGGGGAGCCTTTACAATGAGCAGTTCTTC. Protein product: CSGRGSLYNEQFF.